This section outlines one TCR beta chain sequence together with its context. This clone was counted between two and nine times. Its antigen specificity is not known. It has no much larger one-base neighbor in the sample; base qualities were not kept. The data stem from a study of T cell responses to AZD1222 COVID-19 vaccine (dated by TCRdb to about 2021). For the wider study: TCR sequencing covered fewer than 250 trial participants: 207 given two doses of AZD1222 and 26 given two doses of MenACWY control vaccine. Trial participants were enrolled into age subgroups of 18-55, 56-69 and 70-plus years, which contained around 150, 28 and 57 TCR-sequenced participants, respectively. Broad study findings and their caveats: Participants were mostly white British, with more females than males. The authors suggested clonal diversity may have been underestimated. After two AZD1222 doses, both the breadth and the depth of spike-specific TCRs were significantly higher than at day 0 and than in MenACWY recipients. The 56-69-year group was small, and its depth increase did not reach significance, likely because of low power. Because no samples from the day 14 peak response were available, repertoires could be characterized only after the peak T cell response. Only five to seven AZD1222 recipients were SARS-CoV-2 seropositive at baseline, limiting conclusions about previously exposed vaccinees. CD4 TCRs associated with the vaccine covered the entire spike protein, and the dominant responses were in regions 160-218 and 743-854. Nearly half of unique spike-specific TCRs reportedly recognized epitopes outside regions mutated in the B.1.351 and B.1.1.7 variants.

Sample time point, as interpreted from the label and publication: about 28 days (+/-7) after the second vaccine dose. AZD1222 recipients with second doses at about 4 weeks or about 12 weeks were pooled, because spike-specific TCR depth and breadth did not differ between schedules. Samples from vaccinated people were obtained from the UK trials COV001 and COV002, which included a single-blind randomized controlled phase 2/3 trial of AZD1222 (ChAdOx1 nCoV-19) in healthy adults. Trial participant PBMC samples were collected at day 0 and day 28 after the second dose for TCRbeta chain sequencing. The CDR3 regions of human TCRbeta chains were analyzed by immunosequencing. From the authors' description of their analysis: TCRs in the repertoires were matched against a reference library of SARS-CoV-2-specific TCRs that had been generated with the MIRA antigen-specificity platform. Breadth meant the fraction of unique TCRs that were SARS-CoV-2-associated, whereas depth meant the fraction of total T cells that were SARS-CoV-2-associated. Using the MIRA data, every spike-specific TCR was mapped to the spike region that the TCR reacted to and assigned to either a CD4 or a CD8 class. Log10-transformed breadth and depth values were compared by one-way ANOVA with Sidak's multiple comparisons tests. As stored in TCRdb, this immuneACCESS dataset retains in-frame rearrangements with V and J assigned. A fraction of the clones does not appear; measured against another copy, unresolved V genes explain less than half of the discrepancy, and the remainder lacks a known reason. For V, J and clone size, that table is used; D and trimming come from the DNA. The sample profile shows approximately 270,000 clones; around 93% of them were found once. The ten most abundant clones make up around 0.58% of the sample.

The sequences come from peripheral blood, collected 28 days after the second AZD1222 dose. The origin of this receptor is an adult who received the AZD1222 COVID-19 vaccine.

At the DNA level, the sequence is TGTGCCAGCAGGCTAGCGGGAGGAGGCGGGCAGTTCTTC. Its product reads: CASRLAGGGGQFF. The chain is made from TRBV6-5 and TRBJ2-1; a stretch of 11 junction bases matches TRBD2. CDR1 and CDR2 are read off the germline V gene as MNHEY and SVGAGI. Measured from the cysteine to the phenylalanine, the CDR3 is 13 residues long. Of the read, only the CDR3 DNA is kept; its 39 bases are in frame from base 1. V is trimmed back by 6 bases and J by 12 bases, and the junction contains 7 bases that no gene match accounts for.